This T cell receptor beta chain was sequenced for a study of cytotoxic CD8 clonotypes in ibrutinib-treated CLL. For the study at large: The group held under twelve relapsed/refractory and about 14 treatment-naive patients, with around 18 IGHV unmutated.

General study results and limits: Shared public clonotypes were rare, and on treatment they either got smaller or stayed the same. Sampling times (in sustained-remission versus progressing patients) were not the same.

The protocol was immunoSEQ multiplex PCR, while the TCRdb copy is restricted to in-frame clones and leaves out a portion. The data show around 300,000 clones, 80% seen once. The V end was cut by 1 base, the J end by 7 bases, with 13 bases between. This CDR3 region has 13 residues. From germline, CDR1 is GTSNPN and CDR2 SVGIG (reference sequence). Concerning this clone: What it binds is not known.

V usage is TRBV30 and J usage is TRBJ1-1, with D possibly TRBD1 on 6 matching bases. The TCR was taken from a human donor with chronic lymphocytic leukemia. The source material was PBMCs, sampled before ibrutinib treatment. In DNA form, the CDR3 reads TGTGCCTGGAGTGATTACAGGGCTATTGAAGCTTTCTTT. Amino acid sequence: CAWSDYRAIEAFF.